A selection of T cell receptor beta chains follows, all from one sample in a study of T-cell memory formation after mild COVID-19. From the 5' RACE reads, TCRdb called clonotypes with MiXCR, one entry per CDR3 protein. The table has under 300,000 distinct CDR3 sequences, 7% to 10% seen once; the top ten hold about 20%. The sample was PBMCs or a T cell subset sorted from them (not recorded which). The receptors originated from a man between 18 and 29 years old who had mild COVID-19 (a few samples of this study predate the infection). Cell type and time point are not known. Both conserved end residues are part of each CDR3. D genes are given only for firm matches. Only part of the rows carry a size: once, few, many, or a class if the clone is expanded.

clone_size d_call j_call v_call cdr3_aa cdr3_nt
many - TRBJ1-2 TRBV20-1 CSARDWGGDLYGYTF TGCAGTGCTAGAGATTGGGGCGGAGACCTCTATGGCTACACCTTC
few TRBD1 TRBJ1-5 TRBV30 CAWSQGQDSNQPQHF TGTGCCTGGAGTCAGGGACAGGATAGCAATCAGCCCCAGCATTTT
many - TRBJ2-3 TRBV9 CASSVEGTDTQYF TGTGCCAGCAGCGTAGAAGGCACAGATACGCAGTATTTT
- - TRBJ2-5 TRBV24-1 CATSDSRQNQETQYF TGTGCCACCAGTGATTCCAGACAGAACCAAGAGACCCAGTACTTC
few TRBD1 TRBJ1-1 TRBV11-2 CASSPNRGATEAFF TGTGCCAGCAGCCCTAACAGGGGGGCCACTGAAGCTTTCTTT
few - TRBJ2-7 TRBV7-2 CASSQRGGGRSYEQYF TGTGCCAGCAGCCAAAGGGGCGGTGGCAGGTCCTACGAGCAGTACTTC
- - TRBJ2-3 TRBV5-5 CASSLEEGWNTQYF TGTGCCAGCAGCCTAGAAGAGGGGTGGAATACGCAGTATTTT
- - TRBJ2-2 TRBV5-1 CASSGGSNTGELFF TGCGCCAGCAGCGGCGGCTCGAACACCGGGGAGCTGTTTTTT
many TRBD1 TRBJ2-2 TRBV5-1 CASSLEGGAPGELFF TGCGCCAGCAGCTTGGAAGGGGGCGCGCCCGGGGAGCTGTTTTTT
few TRBD1 TRBJ2-5 TRBV7-2 CASSKPGQGETQYF TGTGCCTCCAGCAAACCGGGACAGGGGGAGACCCAGTACTTC
- - TRBJ1-1 TRBV5-1 CARSLDGNTEAFF TGCGCCAGAAGCTTGGACGGGAACACTGAAGCTTTCTTT
- - TRBJ2-5 TRBV10-2 CASRLVDAGRETQYF TGCGCCAGCAGGCTGGTCGACGCAGGGAGAGAGACCCAGTACTTC
- - TRBJ2-1 TRBV29-1 CSVEDLQTETNEQFF TGCAGCGTTGAAGACCTACAGACGGAAACCAATGAGCAGTTCTTC
many - TRBJ2-3 TRBV7-9 CASSLVALTQYF TGTGCCAGCAGCTTAGTGGCATTAACGCAGTATTTT
- TRBD1 TRBJ2-7 TRBV5-5 CASTTGTGPYEQYF TGTGCCAGCACAACCGGGACAGGGCCCTACGAGCAGTACTTC
few - TRBJ2-1 TRBV21-1 CASSLFGTSGGLCNEQFF TGTGCCAGCAGCTTATTCGGGACTAGCGGGGGCCTGTGCAATGAGCAGTTCTTC
few - TRBJ2-5 TRBV5-1 CASSLTIGTDQETQYF TGCGCCAGCAGCTTAACGATCGGGACGGACCAAGAGACCCAGTACTTC
- - TRBJ1-1 TRBV29-1 CSGASRENTEAFF TGCAGCGGTGCTTCTCGGGAGAACACTGAAGCTTTCTTT
- - TRBJ2-3 TRBV6-6 CASRRNPSTDTQYF TGTGCCAGCAGAAGGAATCCTAGCACAGATACGCAGTATTTT
many - TRBJ2-7 TRBV29-1 CSAEVGRGYEQYF TGCAGCGCAGAGGTCGGCAGGGGTTACGAGCAGTACTTC
few - TRBJ1-4 TRBV27 CASSTEPGRLNEKLFF TGTGCCAGCAGTACCGAACCGGGACGACTAAATGAAAAACTGTTTTTT
many TRBD2 TRBJ2-1 TRBV6-5 CASSSGGGMFVNEQFF TGTGCCAGCAGTAGCGGGGGGGGTATGTTTGTAAATGAGCAGTTCTTC
many TRBD1 TRBJ2-2 TRBV7-2 CASSLTGPDTGELFF TGTGCCAGCAGCTTGACAGGGCCGGACACCGGGGAGCTGTTTTTT
many - TRBJ2-7 TRBV20-1 CSARGRTISYEQYF TGCAGTGCTAGAGGTCGAACCATCTCCTACGAGCAGTACTTC
- TRBD1 TRBJ1-5 TRBV12-3/TRBV12-4 CASSRTGMRNQPQHF TGTGCCAGCAGTCGGACAGGGATGCGCAATCAGCCCCAGCATTTT
- - TRBJ2-3 TRBV7-9 CASSSGFRTDTQYF TGTGCCAGCAGCTCAGGGTTTCGCACAGATACGCAGTATTTT
- - TRBJ2-5 TRBV29-1 CSVERGGRSWTAQETQYF TGCAGCGTTGAAAGGGGGGGGCGGAGTTGGACGGCCCAAGAGACCCAGTACTTC
few - TRBJ2-3 TRBV20-1 CSVLASGTDTQYF TGCAGTGTCTTAGCTTCGGGCACAGATACGCAGTATTTT
few - TRBJ2-2 TRBV6-5 CASSYSGGYTGELFF TGTGCCAGCAGTTACTCGGGGGGTTACACCGGGGAGCTGTTTTTT
- TRBD1 TRBJ1-2 TRBV5-4 CASSLAGGRGIRGYTF TGTGCCAGCAGCTTGGCCGGGGGCAGGGGGATACGTGGCTACACCTTC
- TRBD2 TRBJ2-1 TRBV4-1 CASSPTSGNYNEQFF TGCGCCAGCAGCCCGACTAGCGGGAATTACAATGAGCAGTTCTTC
- - TRBJ2-3 TRBV29-1 CSVRAATDTQYF TGCAGCGTAAGGGCAGCCACAGATACGCAGTATTTT
many - TRBJ2-7 TRBV12-3/TRBV12-4 CASSFTGQSYEQYF TGTGCCAGCAGTTTTACAGGCCAATCGTACGAGCAGTACTTC
- - TRBJ2-5 TRBV7-9 CASSLKGVLSTQYF TGTGCCAGCAGCTTAAAAGGAGTCCTGAGCACCCAGTACTTC
- - TRBJ1-5 TRBV5-1 CASSFGESNQPQHF TGCGCCAGCAGCTTTGGAGAGTCTAATCAGCCCCAGCATTTT
- - TRBJ1-2 TRBV7-9 CASSLISGIESGYTF TGTGCCAGCAGCTTAATCTCAGGGATCGAAAGTGGCTACACCTTC
few - TRBJ1-4 TRBV4-3 CASSQDTTPTEKLFF TGCGCCAGCAGCCAAGATACCACGCCAACTGAAAAACTGTTTTTT
- TRBD1 TRBJ2-5 TRBV24-1 CATSPTGTGVLETQYF TGTGCCACCAGCCCGACGGGGACAGGGGTGCTCGAGACCCAGTACTTC
- - TRBJ1-5 TRBV4-1 CASSQSGGQPQHF TGCGCCAGCAGCCAATCCGGGGGCCAGCCCCAGCATTTT
- - TRBJ2-1 TRBV5-1 CASMRASSYNEQFF TGCGCCAGTATGCGGGCGTCCTCCTACAATGAGCAGTTCTTC
- - TRBJ2-1 TRBV9 CASSVGRGNNEQFF TGTGCCAGCAGCGTAGGGAGGGGGAACAATGAGCAGTTCTTC
few TRBD1 TRBJ2-3 TRBV20-1 CSASEGTGLSDTQYF TGCAGTGCTAGTGAGGGGACAGGGTTGTCAGATACGCAGTATTTT
many TRBD2 TRBJ2-3 TRBV5-1 CASAPGEGGDTQYF TGCGCCAGCGCGCCGGGGGAGGGAGGTGATACGCAGTATTTT
many - TRBJ1-1 TRBV4-1 CASSQQLNTEAFF TGCGCCAGCAGCCAACAGTTGAACACTGAAGCTTTCTTT
few - TRBJ1-5 TRBV9 CASSVGTGNQPQHF TGTGCCAGCAGCGTAGGGACAGGCAATCAGCCCCAGCATTTT
few - TRBJ2-1 TRBV6-6 CASSYRRRWFF TGTGCCAGCAGTTACAGACGAAGGTGGTTCTTC
- - TRBJ2-7 TRBV7-2 CASSLDRSSYEQYF TGTGCCAGCAGCTTAGACAGGAGCTCCTACGAGCAGTACTTC
many TRBD1 TRBJ1-1 TRBV5-4 CASLGQANTEAFF TGTGCCAGCTTGGGACAGGCGAACACTGAAGCTTTCTTT
few TRBD2 TRBJ2-5 TRBV7-2 CASSRLAGGPGFEETQYF TGTGCCAGCAGCCGTCTAGCGGGGGGGCCAGGGTTCGAAGAGACCCAGTACTTC
few - TRBJ1-1 TRBV20-1 CSARRGRGTEAFF TGCAGTGCTAGAAGGGGTCGTGGCACTGAAGCTTTCTTT
- - TRBJ2-5 TRBV7-3 CASSQPGTEGQETQYF TGTGCCAGCAGCCAGCCTGGGACCGAGGGCCAAGAGACCCAGTACTTC
few - TRBJ2-3 TRBV6-5 CASSQRLISTDTQYF TGTGCCAGCAGTCAAAGACTGATTAGCACAGATACGCAGTATTTT
- - TRBJ2-1 TRBV6-1 CASSEAYRGYYNEQFF TGTGCCAGCAGTGAAGCATACCGAGGTTACTACAATGAGCAGTTCTTC